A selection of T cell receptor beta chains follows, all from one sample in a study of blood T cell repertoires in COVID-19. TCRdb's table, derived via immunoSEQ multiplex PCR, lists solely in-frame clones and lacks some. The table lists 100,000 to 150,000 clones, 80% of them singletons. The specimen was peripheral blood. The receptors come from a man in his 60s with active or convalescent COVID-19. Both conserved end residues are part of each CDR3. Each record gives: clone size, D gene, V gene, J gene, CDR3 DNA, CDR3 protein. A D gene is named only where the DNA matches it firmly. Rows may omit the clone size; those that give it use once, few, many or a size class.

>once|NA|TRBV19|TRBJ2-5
TGTGCCAGTAGTATGGAGGAAGAGACCCAGTACTTC
CASSMEEETQYF
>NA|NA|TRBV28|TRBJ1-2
TGTGCCAGCAGTTTCGTTAACCAGAACTATGGCTACACCTTC
CASSFVNQNYGYTF
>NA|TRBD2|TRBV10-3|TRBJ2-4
TGTGCCATCAGTGAGTCGGGCGGGAGTCGGGACATTCAGTACTTC
CAISESGGSRDIQYF
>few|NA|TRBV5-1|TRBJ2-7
TGCGCCAGCAGCTTGACAGGGAGCTCTCTCGAGCAGTACTTC
CASSLTGSSLEQYF
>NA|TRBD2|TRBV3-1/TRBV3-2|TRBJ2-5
TGTGCCAGCCAAGGGAGCGGGAGGGTTCTAAAGACCCAGTACTTC
CASQGSGRVLKTQYF
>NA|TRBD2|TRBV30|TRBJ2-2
TGTGCCTGGGGGGCGGGAGTCCACACCGGGGAGCTGTTTTTT
CAWGAGVHTGELFF
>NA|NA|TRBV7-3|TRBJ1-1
TGTGCCAGCAGCTTAACCAGCCAAGGGGGAACTGAAGCTTTCTTT
CASSLTSQGGTEAFF
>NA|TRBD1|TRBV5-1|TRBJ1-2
TGCGCCAGCAGCCCCGGGACAGCCCTTTCTGGCTACACCTTC
CASSPGTALSGYTF
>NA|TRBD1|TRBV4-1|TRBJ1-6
TGTGCCAGCAGCCAAGGGGACAGGTCAGGGTCACCCCTCCACTTT
CASSQGDRSGSPLHF
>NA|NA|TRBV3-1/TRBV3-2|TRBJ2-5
TGTGCCAGCAGCCAACCCCGCGGGAAGGAAGAGACCCAGTACTTC
CASSQPRGKEETQYF
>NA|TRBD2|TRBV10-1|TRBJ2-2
TGCGCCAGCAGTGAGTCGGGGACTAGCGGGAGTATTTTCACCGGGGAGCTGTTTTTT
CASSESGTSGSIFTGELFF
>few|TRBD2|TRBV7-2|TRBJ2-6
TGTGCCAGCAGCACCCGGGGGGGTCCCTCTGGGGCCAACGTCCTGACTTTC
CASSTRGGPSGANVLTF
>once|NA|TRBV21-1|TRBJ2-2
TGTGCCAGCAGCATGGGAGGACGATACACCGGGGAGCTGTTTTTT
CASSMGGRYTGELFF
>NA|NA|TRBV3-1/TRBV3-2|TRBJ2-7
TGTGCCAGCAGCCGCTCGGACAGATCCTACGAGCAGTACTTC
CASSRSDRSYEQYF
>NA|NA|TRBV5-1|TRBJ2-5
TGCGCCAGCAGCCCATACCTTCAGAAAGAGACCCAGTACTTC
CASSPYLQKETQYF
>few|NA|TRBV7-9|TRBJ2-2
TGTGCCAGCAGCTTAATGCGTCAGGGTGTTAACACCGGGGAGCTGTTTTTT
CASSLMRQGVNTGELFF
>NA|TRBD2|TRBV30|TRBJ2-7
TGTGCCTGGAAGGGAGGCGGGAGGAGAGAGGAGTACGAGCAGTACTTC
CAWKGGGRREEYEQYF
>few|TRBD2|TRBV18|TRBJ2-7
TGTGCCAGCTCACCACTAGCGGGAGGTTACGAGCAGTACTTC
CASSPLAGGYEQYF
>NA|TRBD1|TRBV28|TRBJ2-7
TGTGCCAGCAGTCCCTCTGGACAGGGTAGGAACGAGCAGTACTTC
CASSPSGQGRNEQYF
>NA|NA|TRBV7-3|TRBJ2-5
TGTGCCAGCAGCCTTAGCGGTAAAGAGACCCAGTACTTC
CASSLSGKETQYF
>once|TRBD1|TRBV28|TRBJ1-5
TGTGCCAGCAGTCGATATGGACAGGGAAAAAATCAGCCCCAGCATTTT
CASSRYGQGKNQPQHF
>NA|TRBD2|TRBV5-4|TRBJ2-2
TGTGCCAGCAGCTTAGGCGCGGGAGGGAGCAGCGGGGAGCTGTTTTTT
CASSLGAGGSSGELFF
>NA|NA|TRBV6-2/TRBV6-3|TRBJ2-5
TGTGCCAGCAGTCAACCGGGAAGACAAGAGACCCAGTACTTC
CASSQPGRQETQYF
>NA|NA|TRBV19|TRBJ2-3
TGTGCCAGTAGTTCAACAGGGATTGGTCGAGATACGCAGTATTTT
CASSSTGIGRDTQYF
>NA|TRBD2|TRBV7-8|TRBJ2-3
TGTGCCAGCAGCTTATTACCGGGGGGGATCACAGATACGCAGTATTTT
CASSLLPGGITDTQYF
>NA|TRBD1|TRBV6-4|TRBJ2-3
TGTGCCAGCAGAAAACAGGGGGCAACAACAGATACGCAGTATTTT
CASRKQGATTDTQYF
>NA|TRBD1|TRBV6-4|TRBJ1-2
TGTGCCAGCCTTACGGGATATAGGGACAGTTTCCCAGATGGCTACACCTTC
CASLTGYRDSFPDGYTF
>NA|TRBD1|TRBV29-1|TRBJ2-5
TGCAGCGTTCATGGGACAGACCAAGAGACCCAGTACTTC
CSVHGTDQETQYF
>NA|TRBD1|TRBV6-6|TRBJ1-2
TGTGCCAGCAGTTACGGTACCGGGACAGACTATGGCTACACCTTC
CASSYGTGTDYGYTF
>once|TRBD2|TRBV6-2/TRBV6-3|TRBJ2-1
TGTGCCAGCAGCAGCGGGCGGGAGGGGGGCGATGAGCAGTTCTTC
CASSSGREGGDEQFF
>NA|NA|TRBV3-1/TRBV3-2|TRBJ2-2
TGTGCCAGCAGGCAACCGGCCGGGGAGCTGTTTTTT
CASRQPAGELFF
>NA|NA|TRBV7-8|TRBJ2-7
TGTGCCAGCAGCTTAGTCAGGGGTCGCTACGAGCAGTACTTC
CASSLVRGRYEQYF
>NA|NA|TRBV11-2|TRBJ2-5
TGTGCCAGCAGCTTAGATCGGGGGGCGCTTAAAATGAAGACCCAGTACTTC
CASSLDRGALKMKTQYF
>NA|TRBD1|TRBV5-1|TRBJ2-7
TGCGCCAGCAGCCCAACGACAGGGGGCGGGGCCTACGAGCAGTACTTC
CASSPTTGGGAYEQYF
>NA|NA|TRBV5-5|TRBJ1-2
TGTGCCAGCAGCTTGTATGGGGGGACTAACTATGGCTACACCTTC
CASSLYGGTNYGYTF
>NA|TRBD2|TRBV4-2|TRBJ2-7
TGTGCCAGCAGCCAAGGCTTAGCGGGAGATCACTACGAGCAGTACTTC
CASSQGLAGDHYEQYF
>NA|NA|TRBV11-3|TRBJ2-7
TGTGCCAGCAGCCCCAGGGGGGCCTACGAGCAGTACTTC
CASSPRGAYEQYF
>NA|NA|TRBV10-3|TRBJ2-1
TGTGCCATCAGTGAGTCGTCGGGTTTAACTGATGAGCAGTTCTTC
CAISESSGLTDEQFF
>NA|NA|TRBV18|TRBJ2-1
TGTGCCAGCTCCCAGCACATACGTCTAGAAAATGAGCAGTTCTTC
CASSQHIRLENEQFF
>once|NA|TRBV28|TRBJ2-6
TGTGCCAGCACGAACGCGGGGCAGCGAGGGGCCAACGTCCTGACTTTC
CASTNAGQRGANVLTF
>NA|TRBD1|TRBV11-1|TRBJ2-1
TGTGCCAGCAGCCCAATGGACAGGGGTTACTACAATGAGCAGTTCTTC
CASSPMDRGYYNEQFF
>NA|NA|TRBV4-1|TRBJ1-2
TGCGCCAGCAGCCAAGAGAAGGGGGACTACACCTTC
CASSQEKGDYTF
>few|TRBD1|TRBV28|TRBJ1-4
TGTGCCAGCAGTTTGCCCGGGACAGAGGGGGGAAAACTGTTTTTT
CASSLPGTEGGKLFF
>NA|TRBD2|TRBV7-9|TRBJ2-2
TGTGCCAGCAGCTCCCACAGCGGGGGAAAGTACACCGGGGAGCTGTTTTTT
CASSSHSGGKYTGELFF
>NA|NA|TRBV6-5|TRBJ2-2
TGTGCCAGCAGTTACCTGGACAGCGCCGGGGAGCTGTTTTTT
CASSYLDSAGELFF